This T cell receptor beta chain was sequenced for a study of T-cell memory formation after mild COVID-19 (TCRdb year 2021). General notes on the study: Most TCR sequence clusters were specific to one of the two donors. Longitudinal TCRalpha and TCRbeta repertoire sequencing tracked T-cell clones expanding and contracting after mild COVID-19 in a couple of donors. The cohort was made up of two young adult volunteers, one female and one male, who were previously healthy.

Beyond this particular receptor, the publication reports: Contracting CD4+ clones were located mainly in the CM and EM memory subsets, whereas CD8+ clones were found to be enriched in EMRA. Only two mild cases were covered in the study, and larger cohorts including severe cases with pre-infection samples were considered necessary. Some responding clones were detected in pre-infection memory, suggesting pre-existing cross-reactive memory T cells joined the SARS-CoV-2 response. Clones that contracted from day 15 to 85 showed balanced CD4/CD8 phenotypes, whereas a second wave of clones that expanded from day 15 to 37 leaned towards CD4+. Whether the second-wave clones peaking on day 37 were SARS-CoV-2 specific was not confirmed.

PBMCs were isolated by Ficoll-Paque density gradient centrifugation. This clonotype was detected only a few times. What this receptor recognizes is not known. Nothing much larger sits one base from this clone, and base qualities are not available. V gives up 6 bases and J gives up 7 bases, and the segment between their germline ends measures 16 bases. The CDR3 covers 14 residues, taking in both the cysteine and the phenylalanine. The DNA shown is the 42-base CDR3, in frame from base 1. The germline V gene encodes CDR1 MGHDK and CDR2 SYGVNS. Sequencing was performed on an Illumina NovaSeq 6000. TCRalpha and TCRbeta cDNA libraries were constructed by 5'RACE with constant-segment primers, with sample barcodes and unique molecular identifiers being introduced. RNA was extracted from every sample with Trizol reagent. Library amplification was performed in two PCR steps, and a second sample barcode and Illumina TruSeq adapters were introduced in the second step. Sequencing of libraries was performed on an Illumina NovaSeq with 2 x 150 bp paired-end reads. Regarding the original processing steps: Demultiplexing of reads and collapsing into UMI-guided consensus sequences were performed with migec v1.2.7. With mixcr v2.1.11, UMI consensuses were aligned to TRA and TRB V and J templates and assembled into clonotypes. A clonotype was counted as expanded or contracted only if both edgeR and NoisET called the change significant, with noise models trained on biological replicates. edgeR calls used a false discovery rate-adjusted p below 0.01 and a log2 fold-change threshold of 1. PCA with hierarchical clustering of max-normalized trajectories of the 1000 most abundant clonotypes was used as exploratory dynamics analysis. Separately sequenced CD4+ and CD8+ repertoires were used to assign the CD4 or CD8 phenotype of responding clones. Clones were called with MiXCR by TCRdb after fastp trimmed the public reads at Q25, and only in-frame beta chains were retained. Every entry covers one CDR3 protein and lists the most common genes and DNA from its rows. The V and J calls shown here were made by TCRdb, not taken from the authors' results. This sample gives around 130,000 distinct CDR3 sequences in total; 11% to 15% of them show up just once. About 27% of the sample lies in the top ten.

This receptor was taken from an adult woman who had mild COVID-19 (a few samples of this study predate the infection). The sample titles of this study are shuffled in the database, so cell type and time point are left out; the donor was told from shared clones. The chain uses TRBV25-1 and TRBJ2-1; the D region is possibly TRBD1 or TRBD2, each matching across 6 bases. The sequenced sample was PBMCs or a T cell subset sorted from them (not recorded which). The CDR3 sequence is CASSSGANRNEQFF. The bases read TGTGCCAGCAGCTCGGGGGCAAATAGGAATGAGCAGTTCTTC.